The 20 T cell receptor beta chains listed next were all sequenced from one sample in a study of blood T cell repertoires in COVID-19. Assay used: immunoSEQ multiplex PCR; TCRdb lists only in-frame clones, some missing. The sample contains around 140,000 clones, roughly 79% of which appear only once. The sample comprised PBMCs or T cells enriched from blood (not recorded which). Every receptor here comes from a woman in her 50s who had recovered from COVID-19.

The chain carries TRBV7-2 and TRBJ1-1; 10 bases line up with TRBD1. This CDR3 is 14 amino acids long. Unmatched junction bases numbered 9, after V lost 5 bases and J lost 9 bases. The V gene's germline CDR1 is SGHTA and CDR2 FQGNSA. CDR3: CASSRPGQGPQAFF. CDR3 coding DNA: TGTGCCAGCAGCAGACCGGGACAGGGGCCGCAAGCTTTCTTT.

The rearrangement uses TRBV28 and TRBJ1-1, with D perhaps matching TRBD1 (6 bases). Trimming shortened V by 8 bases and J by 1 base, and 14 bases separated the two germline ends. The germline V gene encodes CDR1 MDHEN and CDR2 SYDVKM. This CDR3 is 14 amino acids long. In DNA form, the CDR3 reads TGTGCCAGCCGGTGGGGGCAGGGGAACACTGAAGCTTTCTTT. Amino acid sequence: CASRWGQGNTEAFF. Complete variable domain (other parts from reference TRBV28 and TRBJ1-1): DVKVTQSSRYLVKRTGEKVFLECVQDMDHENMFWYRQDPGLGLRLIYFSYDVKMKEKGDIPEGYSVSREKKERFSLILESASTNQTSMYLCASRWGQGNTEAFFGQGTRLTVV.

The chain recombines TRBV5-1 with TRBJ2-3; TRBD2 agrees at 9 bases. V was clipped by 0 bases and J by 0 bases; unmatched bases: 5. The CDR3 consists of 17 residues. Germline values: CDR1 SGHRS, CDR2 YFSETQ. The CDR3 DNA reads TGCGCCAGCAGCTTGGGAGCGGGAGGCTCTAGCACAGATACGCAGTATTTT. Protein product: CASSLGAGGSSTDTQYF.

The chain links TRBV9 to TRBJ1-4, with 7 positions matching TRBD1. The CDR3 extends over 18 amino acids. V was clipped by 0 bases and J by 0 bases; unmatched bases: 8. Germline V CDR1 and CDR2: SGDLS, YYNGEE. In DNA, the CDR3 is TGTGCCAGCAGCGTAGCTTGGCAGGGGGATGCAACTAATGAAAAACTGTTTTTT. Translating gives CASSVAWQGDATNEKLFF.

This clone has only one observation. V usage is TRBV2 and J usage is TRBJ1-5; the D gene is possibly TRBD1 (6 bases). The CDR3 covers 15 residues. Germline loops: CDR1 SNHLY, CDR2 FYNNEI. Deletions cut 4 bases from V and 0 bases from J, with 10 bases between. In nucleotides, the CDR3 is TGTGCCAGCAGTGCCGAGGGGGATAGCAATCAGCCCCAGCATTTT. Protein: CASSAEGDSNQPQHF.

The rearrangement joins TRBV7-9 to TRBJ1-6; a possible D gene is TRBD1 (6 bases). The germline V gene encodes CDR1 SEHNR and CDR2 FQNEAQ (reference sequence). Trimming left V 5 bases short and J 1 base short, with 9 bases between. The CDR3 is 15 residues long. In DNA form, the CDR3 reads TGTGCCAGCAGCAGAGGGGGTTCCTATAATTCACCCCTCCACTTT. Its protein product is CASSRGGSYNSPLHF.

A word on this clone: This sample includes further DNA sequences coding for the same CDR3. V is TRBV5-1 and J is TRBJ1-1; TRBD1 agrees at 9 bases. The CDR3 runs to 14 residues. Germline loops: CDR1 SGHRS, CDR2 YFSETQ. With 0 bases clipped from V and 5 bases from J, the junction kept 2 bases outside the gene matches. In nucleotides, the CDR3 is TGCGCCAGCAGCTTGGGACAGGGGGGAACTGAAGCTTTCTTT. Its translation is CASSLGQGGTEAFF.

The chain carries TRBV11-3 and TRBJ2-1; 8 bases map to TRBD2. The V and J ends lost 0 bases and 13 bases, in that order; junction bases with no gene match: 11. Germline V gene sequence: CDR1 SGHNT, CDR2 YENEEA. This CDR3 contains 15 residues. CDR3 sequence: CASSLDKASGRSQFF. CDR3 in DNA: TGTGCCAGCAGCTTAGATAAGGCTAGCGGGCGCTCCCAGTTCTTC.

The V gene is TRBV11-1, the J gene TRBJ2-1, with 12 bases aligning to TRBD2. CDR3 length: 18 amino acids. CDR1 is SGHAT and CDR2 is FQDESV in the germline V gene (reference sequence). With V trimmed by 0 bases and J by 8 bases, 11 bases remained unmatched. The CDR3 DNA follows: TGTGCCAGCAGCTTAGCGCTAGCGGGGGGGCCAGTTTCCCATGAGCAGTTCTTC. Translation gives CASSLALAGGPVSHEQFF.

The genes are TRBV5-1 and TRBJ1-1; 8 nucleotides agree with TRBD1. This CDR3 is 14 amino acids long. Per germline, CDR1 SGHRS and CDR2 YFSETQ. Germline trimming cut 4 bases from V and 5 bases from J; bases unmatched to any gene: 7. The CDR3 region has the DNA TGCGCCAGCAGCCCCGGGACAGGCGAAACTGAAGCTTTCTTT. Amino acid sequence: CASSPGTGETEAFF. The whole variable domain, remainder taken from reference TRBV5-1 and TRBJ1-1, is KAGVTQTPRYLIKTRGQQVTLSCSPISGHRSVSWYQQTPGQGLQFLFEYFSETQRNKGNFPGRFSGRQFSNSRSEMNVSTLELGDSALYLCASSPGTGETEAFFGQGTRLTVV.

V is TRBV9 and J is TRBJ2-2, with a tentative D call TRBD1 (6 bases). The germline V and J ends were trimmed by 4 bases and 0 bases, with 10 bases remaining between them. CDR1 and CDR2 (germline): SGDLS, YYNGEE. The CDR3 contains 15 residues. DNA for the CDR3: TGTGCCAGCAGCCACGGGACATCGAACACCGGGGAGCTGTTTTTT. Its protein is CASSHGTSNTGELFF. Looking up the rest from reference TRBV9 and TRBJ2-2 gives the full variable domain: DSGVTQTPKHLITATGQRVTLRCSPRSGDLSVYWYQQSLDQGLQFLIQYYNGEERAKGNILERFSAQQFPDLHSELNLSSLELGDSALYFCASSHGTSNTGELFFGEGSRLTVL.

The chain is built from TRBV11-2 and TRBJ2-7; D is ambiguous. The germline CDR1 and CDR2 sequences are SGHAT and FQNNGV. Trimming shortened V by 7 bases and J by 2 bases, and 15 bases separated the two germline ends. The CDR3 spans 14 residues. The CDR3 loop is CASTRGFEAYEQYF. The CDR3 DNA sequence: TGTGCCAGCACCAGAGGTTTTGAGGCCTACGAGCAGTACTTC. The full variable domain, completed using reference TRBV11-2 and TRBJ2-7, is EAGVAQSPRYKIIEKRQSVAFWCNPISGHATLYWYQQILGQGPKLLIQFQNNGVVDDSQLPKDRFSAERLKGVDSTLKIQPAKLEDSAVYLCASTRGFEAYEQYFGPGTRLTVT.

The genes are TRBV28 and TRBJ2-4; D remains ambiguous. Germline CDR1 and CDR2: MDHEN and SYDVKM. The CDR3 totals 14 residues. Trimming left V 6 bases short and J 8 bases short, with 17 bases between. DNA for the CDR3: TGTGCCAGCAGCGCGTCTAATGGCGGCGACATTCAGTACTTC. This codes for CASSASNGGDIQYF.

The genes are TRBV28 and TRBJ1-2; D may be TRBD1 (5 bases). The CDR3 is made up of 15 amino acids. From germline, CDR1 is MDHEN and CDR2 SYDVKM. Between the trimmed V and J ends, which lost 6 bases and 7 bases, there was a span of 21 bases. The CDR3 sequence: CASSQGWAGYGGYTF. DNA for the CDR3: TGTGCCAGCAGCCAAGGGTGGGCAGGGTATGGTGGCTACACCTTC.

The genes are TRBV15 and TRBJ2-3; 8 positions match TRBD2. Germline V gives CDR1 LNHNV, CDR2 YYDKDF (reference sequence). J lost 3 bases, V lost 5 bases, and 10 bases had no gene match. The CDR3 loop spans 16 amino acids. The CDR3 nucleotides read TGTGCCACCAGCTCCCAATCGACTAGCGCGACAGATACGCAGTATTTT. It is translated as CATSSQSTSATDTQYF.

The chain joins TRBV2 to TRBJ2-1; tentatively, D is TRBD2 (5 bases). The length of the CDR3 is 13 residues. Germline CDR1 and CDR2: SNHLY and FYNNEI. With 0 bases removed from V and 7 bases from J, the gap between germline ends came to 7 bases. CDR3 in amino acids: CASSEARVNEQFF. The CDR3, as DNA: TGTGCCAGCAGTGAAGCGCGGGTGAATGAGCAGTTCTTC. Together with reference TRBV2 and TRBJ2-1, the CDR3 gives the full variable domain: EPEVTQTPSHQVTQMGQEVILRCVPISNHLYFYWYRQILGQKVEFLVSFYNNEISEKSEIFDDQFSVERPDGSNFTLKIRSTKLEDSAMYFCASSEARVNEQFFGPGTRLTVL.

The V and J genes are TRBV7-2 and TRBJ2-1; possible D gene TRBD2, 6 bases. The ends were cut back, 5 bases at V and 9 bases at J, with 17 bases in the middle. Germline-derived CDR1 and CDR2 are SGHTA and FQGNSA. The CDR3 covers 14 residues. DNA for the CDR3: TGTGCCAGCAGCCTCGGCCTCCCGCGGGGTGAGCAGTTCTTC. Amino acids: CASSLGLPRGEQFF.

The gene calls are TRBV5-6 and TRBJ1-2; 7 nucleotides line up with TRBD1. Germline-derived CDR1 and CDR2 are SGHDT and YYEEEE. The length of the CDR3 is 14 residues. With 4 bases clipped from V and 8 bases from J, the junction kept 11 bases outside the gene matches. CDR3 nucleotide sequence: TGTGCCAGCAGCCCCCTGACAGGGAAGGGGGGCTACACCTTC. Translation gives CASSPLTGKGGYTF.

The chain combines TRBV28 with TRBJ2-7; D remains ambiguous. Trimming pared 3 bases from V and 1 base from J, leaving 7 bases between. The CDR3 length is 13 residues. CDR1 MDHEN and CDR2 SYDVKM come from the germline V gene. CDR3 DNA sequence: TGTGCCAGCAGTTTTAGCAATTCCTACGAGCAGTACTTC. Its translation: CASSFSNSYEQYF. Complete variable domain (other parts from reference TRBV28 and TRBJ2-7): DVKVTQSSRYLVKRTGEKVFLECVQDMDHENMFWYRQDPGLGLRLIYFSYDVKMKEKGDIPEGYSVSREKKERFSLILESASTNQTSMYLCASSFSNSYEQYFGPGTRLTVT.

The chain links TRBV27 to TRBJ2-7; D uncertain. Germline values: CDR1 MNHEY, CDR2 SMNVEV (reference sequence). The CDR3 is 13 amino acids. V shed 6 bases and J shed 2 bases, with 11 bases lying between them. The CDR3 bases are TGTGCCAGCAGACCCCGAAGCGCCTACGAGCAGTACTTC. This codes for CASRPRSAYEQYF.